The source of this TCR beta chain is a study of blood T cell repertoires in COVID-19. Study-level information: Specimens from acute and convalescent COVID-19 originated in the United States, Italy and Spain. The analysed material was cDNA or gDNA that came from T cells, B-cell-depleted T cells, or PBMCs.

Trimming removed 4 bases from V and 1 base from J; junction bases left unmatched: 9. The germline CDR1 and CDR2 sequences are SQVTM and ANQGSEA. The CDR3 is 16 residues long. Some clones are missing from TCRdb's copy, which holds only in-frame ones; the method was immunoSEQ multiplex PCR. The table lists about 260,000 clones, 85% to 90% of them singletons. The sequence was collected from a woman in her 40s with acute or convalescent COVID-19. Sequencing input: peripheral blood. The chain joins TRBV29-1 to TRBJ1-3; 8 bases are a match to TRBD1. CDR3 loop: CSVVAPRQGSGNTIYF. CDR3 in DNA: TGCAGCGTTGTGGCCCCCCGACAGGGGTCTGGAAACACCATATATTTT. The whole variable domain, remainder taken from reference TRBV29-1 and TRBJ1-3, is SAVISQKPSRDICQRGTSLTIQCQVDSQVTMMFWYRQQPGQSLTLIATANQGSEATYESGFVIDKFPISRPNLTFSTLTVSNMSPEDSSIYLCSVVAPRQGSGNTIYFGEGSWLTVV.